Given below is one T cell receptor (beta chain) in context. Random hexamers primed reverse transcription of roughly 0.45 to 1 ug RNA. MiXCR, run by TCRdb on the immunoSEQ multiplex PCR reads, gives a single entry per CDR3 protein. Of 130,000 to 150,000 distinct CDR3 sequences in the sample, approximately 95% were seen once. This sample stems from a study of CD8 T cells in Susac syndrome. The individuals used as controls were healthy donors who had been matched for both age and sex. This CDR3 contains 15 residues. Losses at the gene ends were 6 bases for V and 4 bases for J; bases not matched to a gene: 5. Germline CDR1 reads WSHSY; CDR2 reads SAAADI.

The TCR was taken from a human donor in good health. The V and J genes are TRBV10-2 and TRBJ1-3; the match to TRBD1 covers 11 bases. Material: CD4+ T cells from PBMCs. CDR3 loop: CASRTDRGLGNTIYF. CDR3 DNA: TGCGCCAGCAGGACGGACAGGGGGCTCGGAAACACCATATATTTT.